These T cell receptor beta chains were read from a single sample in a study of cytomegalovirus exposure and HLA in healthy donors. Measured with immunoSEQ multiplex PCR; TCRdb has only the in-frame clones, and not every one. The sample lists about 250,000 clones, roughly 90% occurring once. Sequencing input: PBMCs. Receptors originate from a man aged 18 to 30 in good health and CMV-seropositive. CDR3s include the opening cysteine and the closing phenylalanine or tryptophan. The D gene is left open where the match is weak. Part of the rows lack a size; the others show once, few, many or a class for expanded clones.

>TRBJ1-1|TRBV11-1|11|-|TRBD1
TGTGCCAGCAGCTCGGACAGGGAGACTTTCTTT
CASSSDRETFF
>TRBJ1-2|TRBV7-9|14|-|-
TGTGCCAGCAGCCCTGCGGGCGGTCCTTATGGCTACACCTTC
CASSPAGGPYGYTF
>TRBJ2-1|TRBV29-1|16|-|-
TGCAGCGTTGAAGGGAAGGGTTGGGCGAACCCCAATGAGCAGTTCTTC
CSVEGKGWANPNEQFF
>TRBJ2-7|TRBV6-5|13|-|-
TGTGCCAGCAGTGGACGGGCGAATTACGAGCAGTACTTC
CASSGRANYEQYF
>TRBJ2-3|TRBV10-3|12|many|-
TGTGCCATTAGACAGGGAGGGGATACGCAGTATTTT
CAIRQGGDTQYF
>TRBJ2-7|TRBV7-6|15|-|-
TGTGCCAGCAGCTTAGAGACGGTGGGGTCCTACGAGCAGTACTTC
CASSLETVGSYEQYF
>TRBJ2-1|TRBV7-2|13|-|-
TGTGCCAGCAGCTTACGATTCCTCAATGAGCAGTTCTTC
CASSLRFLNEQFF
>TRBJ2-5|TRBV5-1|14|-|-
TGCGCCAGCAGCCACGGGACGGAGCAAGAGACCCAGTACTTC
CASSHGTEQETQYF
>TRBJ2-1|TRBV25-1|15|-|TRBD2
TGTGCCAGCAGTAAACCGGGACTAGGAGTCAGTGAGCAGTTCTTC
CASSKPGLGVSEQFF
>TRBJ1-1|TRBV13|15|-|TRBD1
TGTGCCAGCAGCTTAGGGGGACAGGGGTACACTGAAGCTTTCTTT
CASSLGGQGYTEAFF
>TRBJ2-7|TRBV29-1|13|-|TRBD1
TGCAGCGTTTCGGACAGGGGTCTCTACGAGCAGTACTTC
CSVSDRGLYEQYF
>TRBJ1-4|TRBV7-9|14|-|-
TGTGCCAGCAGCTTAGCCGGCAGTAATGAAAAACTGTTTTTT
CASSLAGSNEKLFF
>TRBJ2-1|TRBV11-2|14|-|TRBD2
TGTGCCAGCAGCTCCTGGGGGGGTGGCGATGAGCAGTTCTTC
CASSSWGGGDEQFF
>TRBJ2-3|TRBV5-1|15|-|TRBD2
TGCGCCAGCAGCTTCGGAGCGGGAAGCGCGGATACGCAGTATTTT
CASSFGAGSADTQYF
>TRBJ2-3|TRBV5-1|14|-|-
TGCGCCAGCAGCTTGGGCGGGGGCCCCGATACGCAGTATTTT
CASSLGGGPDTQYF
>TRBJ2-1|TRBV7-2|15|-|TRBD2
TGTGCCAGCAGCTCGGATAGGACTAGCGTCGATGAGCAGTTCTTC
CASSSDRTSVDEQFF
>TRBJ2-1|TRBV5-1|15|-|-
TGCGCCAGCAGCGCGTCCGGCTACTCCTACAATGAGCAGTTCTTC
CASSASGYSYNEQFF
>TRBJ2-7|TRBV2|14|-|-
TGTGCCAGCAAACTGGGATCGAGCTCCTACGAGCAGTACTTC
CASKLGSSSYEQYF
>TRBJ2-5|TRBV9|14|-|-
TGTGCCAGCAGCCCCCTTTCCGCGGAAGAGACCCAGTACTTC
CASSPLSAEETQYF
>TRBJ2-7|TRBV7-7|13|-|-
TGTGCCAGCAGCCCGGGGTTACGGGACGAGCAGTACTTC
CASSPGLRDEQYF
>TRBJ1-1|TRBV28|16|-|TRBD1
TGTGCCAGCAATGCACCGGGACAGGGAGGTTCGACTGAAGCTTTCTTT
CASNAPGQGGSTEAFF
>TRBJ2-7|TRBV5-1|13|-|-
TGCGCCAGCAGCTTCGGTAGCGGCTACGAGCAGTACTTC
CASSFGSGYEQYF
>TRBJ2-7|TRBV5-1|13|-|-
TGCGCCAGCAGCTTGAGCCCAGACTACGAGCAGTACTTC
CASSLSPDYEQYF
>TRBJ2-3|TRBV5-4|14|-|-
TGTGCCAGCAGCTTGGCAGGGTTCACAGATACGCAGTATTTT
CASSLAGFTDTQYF
>TRBJ2-2|TRBV4-3|15|-|-
TGCGCCAGCAGCAAAAAGGGGACCGACACCGGGGAGCTGTTTTTT
CASSKKGTDTGELFF